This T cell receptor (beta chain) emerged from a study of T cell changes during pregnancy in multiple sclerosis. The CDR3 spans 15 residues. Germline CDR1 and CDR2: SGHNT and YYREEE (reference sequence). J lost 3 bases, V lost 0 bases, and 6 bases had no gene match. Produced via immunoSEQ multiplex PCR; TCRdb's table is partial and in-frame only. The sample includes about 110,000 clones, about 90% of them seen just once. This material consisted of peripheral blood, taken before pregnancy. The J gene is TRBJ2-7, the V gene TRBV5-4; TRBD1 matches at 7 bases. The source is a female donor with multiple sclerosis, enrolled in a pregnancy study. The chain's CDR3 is CASSLGADRVYEQYF. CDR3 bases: TGTGCCAGCAGCTTGGGGGCCGACAGGGTCTACGAGCAGTACTTC.